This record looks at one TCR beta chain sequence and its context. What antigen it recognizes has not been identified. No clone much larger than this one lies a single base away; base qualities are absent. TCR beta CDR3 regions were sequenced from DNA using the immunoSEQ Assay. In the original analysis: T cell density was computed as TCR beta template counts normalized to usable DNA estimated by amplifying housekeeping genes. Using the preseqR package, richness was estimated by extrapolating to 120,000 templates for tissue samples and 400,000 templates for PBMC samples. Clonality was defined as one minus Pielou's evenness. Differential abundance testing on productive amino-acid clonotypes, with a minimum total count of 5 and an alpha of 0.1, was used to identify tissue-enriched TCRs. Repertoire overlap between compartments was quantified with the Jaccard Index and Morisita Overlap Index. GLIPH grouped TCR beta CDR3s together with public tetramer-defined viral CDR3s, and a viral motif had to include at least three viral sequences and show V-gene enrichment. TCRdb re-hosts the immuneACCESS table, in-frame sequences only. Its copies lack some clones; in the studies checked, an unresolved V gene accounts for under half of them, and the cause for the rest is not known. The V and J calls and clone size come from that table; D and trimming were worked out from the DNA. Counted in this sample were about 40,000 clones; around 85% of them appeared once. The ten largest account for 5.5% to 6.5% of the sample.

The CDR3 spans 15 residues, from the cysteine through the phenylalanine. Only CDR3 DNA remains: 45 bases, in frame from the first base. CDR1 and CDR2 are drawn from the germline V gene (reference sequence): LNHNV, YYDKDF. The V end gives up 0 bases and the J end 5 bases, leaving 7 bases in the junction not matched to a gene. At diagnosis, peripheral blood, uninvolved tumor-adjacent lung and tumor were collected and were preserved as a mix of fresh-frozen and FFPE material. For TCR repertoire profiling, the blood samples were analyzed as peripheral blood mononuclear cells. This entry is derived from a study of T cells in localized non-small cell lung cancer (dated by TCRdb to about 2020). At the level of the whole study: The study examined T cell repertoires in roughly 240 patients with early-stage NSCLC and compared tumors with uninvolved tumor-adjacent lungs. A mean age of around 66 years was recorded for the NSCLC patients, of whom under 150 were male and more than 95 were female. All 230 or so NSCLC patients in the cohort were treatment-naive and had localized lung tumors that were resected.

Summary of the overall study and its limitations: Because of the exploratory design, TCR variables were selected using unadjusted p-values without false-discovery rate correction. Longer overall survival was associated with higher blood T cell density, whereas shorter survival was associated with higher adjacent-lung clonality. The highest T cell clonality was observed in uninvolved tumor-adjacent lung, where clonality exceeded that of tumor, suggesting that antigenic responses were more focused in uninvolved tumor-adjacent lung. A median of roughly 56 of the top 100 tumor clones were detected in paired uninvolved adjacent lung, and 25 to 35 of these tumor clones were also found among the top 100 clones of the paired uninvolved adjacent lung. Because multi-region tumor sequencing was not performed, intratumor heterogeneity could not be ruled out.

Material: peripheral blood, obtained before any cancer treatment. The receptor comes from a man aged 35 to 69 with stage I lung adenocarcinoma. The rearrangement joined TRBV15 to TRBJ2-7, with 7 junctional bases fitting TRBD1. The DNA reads TGTGCCACCAGCAGAGATCCACAGGGGATGGACGAGCAGTACTTC. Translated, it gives CATSRDPQGMDEQYF.